A single sample gave rise to the 24 T cell receptor beta chains below, sequenced in a study of blood T cell repertoires in COVID-19. TCRdb's table, derived via immunoSEQ multiplex PCR, lists solely in-frame clones and lacks some. Of fewer than 30,000 clones in the sample, 85% were seen once. Specimen: peripheral blood. Receptors were obtained from a human donor in a cohort sampled during active COVID-19.

This rearrangement joins TRBV9 to TRBJ2-1; TRBD2 aligns across 8 bases. The germline V gene encodes CDR1 SGDLS and CDR2 YYNGEE. This CDR3 region has 17 residues. J gave up 7 bases and V 4 bases, and 16 bases lay outside the gene matches. CDR3 protein: CASSPTSLRGARNEQFF. In DNA, the CDR3 is TGTGCCAGCAGCCCCACGTCCCTGCGGGGGGCTAGGAATGAGCAGTTCTTC.

The chain has TRBV9 and TRBJ2-1, with 13 bases that match TRBD2. The CDR3 covers 15 residues. Unmatched junction bases numbered 6, after V lost 2 bases and J lost 10 bases. Per germline, CDR1 SGDLS and CDR2 YYNGEE. As DNA, the CDR3 is TGTGCCAGCAGCGTGTTAACTAGCGGGGGGGCGGAGCAGTTCTTC. Residues: CASSVLTSGGAEQFF. The full variable domain, rest sourced from reference TRBV9 and TRBJ2-1, is DSGVTQTPKHLITATGQRVTLRCSPRSGDLSVYWYQQSLDQGLQFLIQYYNGEERAKGNILERFSAQQFPDLHSELNLSSLELGDSALYFCASSVLTSGGAEQFFGPGTRLTVL.

DNA of the CDR3: TGTGCCAGCAGTTTAGGGGAGGGGTCTAACTATGGCTACACCTTC. Translated, it gives CASSLGEGSNYGYTF. V and J are TRBV27 and TRBJ1-2; maybe TRBD1 (5 bases). The germline CDR1 and CDR2 sequences are MNHEY and SMNVEV (reference sequence). CDR3 size: 15 residues. The V gene lost 2 bases and the J gene lost 0 bases, with 10 bases spanning the gap.

This clone has a handful of counts. V usage is TRBV27 and J usage is TRBJ1-6, with 7 bases that match TRBD1. V lost 2 bases and J lost 10; bases outside the gene matches: 2. CDR1 MNHEY and CDR2 SMNVEV come from the germline V gene (reference sequence). There are 13 residues in the CDR3. The CDR3 DNA is TGTGCCAGCAGTTTAACAGGGGAATCACCCCTCCACTTT. Protein sequence: CASSLTGESPLHF.

The rearrangement joins TRBV4-3 to TRBJ2-1; 8 bases line up with TRBD2. Germline trimming cut 0 bases from V and 2 bases from J; bases unmatched to any gene: 6. CDR3 length equals 17 residues. Germline V gives CDR1 LGHNA, CDR2 YSLEER. CDR3 coding DNA: TGCGCCAGCAGCCAAGAGGGACTAGTCCCGCCCTACAATGAGCAGTTCTTC. Protein product: CASSQEGLVPPYNEQFF.

J is TRBJ2-5 and V is TRBV4-2, with D tentatively TRBD2 (5 bases). The V end was cut by 0 bases, the J end by 1 base, with 18 bases between. The CDR3 extends over 18 amino acids. Per the germline V gene, CDR1 is LGHNA and CDR2 is YNFKEQ. The CDR3 sequence is CASSQDLISGGRQETQYF. The CDR3 region has the DNA TGTGCCAGCAGCCAAGATCTTATCTCCGGAGGTCGCCAAGAGACCCAGTACTTC.

The chain uses TRBV19 and TRBJ1-2; D remains unclear. CDR3 size: 15 residues. The ends were cut back, 0 bases at V and 4 bases at J, with 12 bases in the middle. Germline V gene sequence: CDR1 LNHDA, CDR2 SQIVND (reference sequence). Here the CDR3 reads CASSIERTETYGYTF. The CDR3 DNA reads as TGTGCCAGTAGTATAGAGAGAACAGAAACCTATGGCTACACCTTC. Combining the CDR3 with reference TRBV19 and TRBJ1-2 gives the whole variable domain DGGITQSPKYLFRKEGQNVTLSCEQNLNHDAMYWYRQDPGQGLRLIYYSQIVNDFQKGDIAEGYSVSREKKESFPLTVTSAQKNPTAFYLCASSIERTETYGYTFGSGTRLTVV.

This clone was detected only a few times. This chain links TRBV5-1 with TRBJ1-1; 8 nucleotides match TRBD1. The germline V gene encodes CDR1 SGHRS and CDR2 YFSETQ. This CDR3 spans 13 amino acids. V was clipped by 4 bases and J by 3 bases; unmatched bases: 2. This CDR3 is CASSMDRDTEAFF. Written as DNA, the CDR3 is TGCGCCAGCAGCATGGACAGGGACACTGAAGCTTTCTTT. Full variable domain (rest looked up from reference TRBV5-1 and TRBJ1-1): KAGVTQTPRYLIKTRGQQVTLSCSPISGHRSVSWYQQTPGQGLQFLFEYFSETQRNKGNFPGRFSGRQFSNSRSEMNVSTLELGDSALYLCASSMDRDTEAFFGQGTRLTVV.

The rearrangement joins TRBV14 to TRBJ2-1; TRBD2 aligns across 9 bases. Trimming removed 7 bases from V and 8 bases from J; junction bases left unmatched: 9. CDR3 size: 14 residues. Germline CDR1 and CDR2: SGHDN and FVKESK. The CDR3 protein is CASTGGGAFDEQFF. The CDR3 nucleotides are TGTGCCAGCACTGGCGGGGGGGCCTTCGATGAGCAGTTCTTC.

As regards this clone: The germline gene is not matched at one end of the junction; a read error may be the cause. The genes are TRBV28 and TRBJ1-2; 9 bases fit TRBD1. CDR3 length: 16 residues. The germline V gene encodes CDR1 MDHEN and CDR2 SYDVKM. In DNA, the CDR3 is TGTGCCAGCAGTTTATGGACAGGGGGGAGGAACTATGGCCACACCTTC. This codes for CASSLWTGGRNYGHTF.

The chain recombines TRBV19 with TRBJ2-7; 7 bases agree with TRBD1. The CDR3 has 13 amino acids. Trimming cost V 3 bases and J 3 bases; bases outside gene matches: 2. Per the germline V gene, CDR1 is LNHDA and CDR2 is SQIVND (reference sequence). This CDR3 is CASSMTGSYEQYF. The CDR3 DNA follows: TGTGCCAGTAGTATGACAGGGAGCTACGAGCAGTACTTC.

V gene TRBV6-2 or TRBV6-3 combines with J gene TRBJ2-2; 7 bases map to TRBD2. V was clipped by 7 bases and J by 4 bases; unmatched bases: 9. This CDR3 contains 15 residues. From germline, CDR1 is MNHEY and CDR2 SVGEGT. CDR3 sequence: CASTPLGTITGELFF. For the CDR3, the DNA is TGTGCCAGCACCCCACTCGGGACTATCACCGGGGAGCTGTTTTTT.

The chain is built from TRBV7-2 and TRBJ1-1; maybe TRBD1 (5 bases). The CDR3 runs to 15 residues. Per the germline V gene, CDR1 is SGHTA and CDR2 is FQGNSA. V lost 5 bases and J 0 bases, leaving 13 bases between the germline ends. CDR3: CASSHGGVMNTEAFF. In nucleotides, the CDR3 is TGTGCCAGCAGCCACGGGGGTGTCATGAACACTGAAGCTTTCTTT. The full variable domain, its missing parts supplied by reference TRBV7-2 and TRBJ1-1, is GAGVSQSPSNKVTEKGKDVELRCDPISGHTALYWYRQSLGQGLEFLIYFQGNSAPDKSGLPSDRFSAERTGGSVSTLTIQRTQQEDSAVYLCASSHGGVMNTEAFFGQGTRLTVV.

A few counts support this clone. This chain connects TRBV7-9 to TRBJ1-5, with D uncertain. The CDR3 contains 13 residues. V shed 5 bases and J shed 7 bases, with 12 bases lying between them. CDR1 and CDR2 (germline): SEHNR, FQNEAQ (reference sequence). CDR3 coding DNA: TGTGCCAGCAGCGACGGGTTGACCCAGCCCCAGCATTTT. Its protein is CASSDGLTQPQHF.

This rearrangement joins TRBV5-1 to TRBJ1-5, with 7 nucleotides matching TRBD1. From germline, CDR1 is SGHRS and CDR2 YFSETQ. The CDR3 extends over 15 amino acids. Trimming took 1 base from V and 1 from J; bases not matched to a gene: 2. This CDR3 is CASSLSGGSNQPQHF. Here the CDR3 DNA reads TGCGCCAGCAGCTTGTCAGGGGGAAGCAATCAGCCCCAGCATTTT.

This clone turned up a few times. This rearrangement joins TRBV4-3 to TRBJ1-1, with D perhaps matching TRBD1 (6 bases). This CDR3 has 18 residues. V was cut by 0 bases and J by 2 bases, with 19 bases left in between. Germline CDR1 is LGHNA and CDR2 is YSLEER. CDR3 in DNA: TGCGCCAGCAGCCAAGAAGGCACCTGGGGGCTCAGCAACACTGAAGCTTTCTTT. Translation gives CASSQEGTWGLSNTEAFF.

The chain couples TRBV6-9 to TRBJ2-7; TRBD1 might be the D (7 bases). Trimming cost V 4 bases and J 1 base, with 11 bases left between them. The CDR3 totals 14 residues. Germline-derived CDR1 and CDR2 are MNHGY and SVAAGI. The CDR3 loop is CASSSRGVSYEQYF. The CDR3, as DNA: TGTGCCAGCAGTTCCAGGGGGGTATCCTACGAGCAGTACTTC.

The rearrangement joins TRBV4-3 to TRBJ1-1, with TRBD1 matching over 7 bases. The V gene end was trimmed by 0 bases and the J gene end by 5 bases; junction bases not matched to a gene: 9. Per germline, CDR1 LGHNA and CDR2 YSLEER. The CDR3 loop spans 16 amino acids. The CDR3 region has the DNA TGCGCCAGCAGCCAAGAAGCAGAGACAGGGAGAACTGAAGCTTTCTTT. This codes for CASSQEAETGRTEAFF.

The chain employs TRBV19 and TRBJ1-5, with unresolved D. The germline V and J ends were trimmed by 3 bases and 5 bases, with 8 bases remaining between them. This CDR3 contains 13 residues. The germline V gene encodes CDR1 LNHDA and CDR2 SQIVND (reference sequence). CDR3 loop: CASSMADYQPQHF. The CDR3 DNA follows: TGTGCCAGTAGTATGGCCGACTATCAGCCCCAGCATTTT.

This chain connects TRBV7-9 to TRBJ1-6; the D gene is possibly TRBD1 (5 bases). Germline CDR1 and CDR2: SEHNR and FQNEAQ (reference sequence). V was pared by 4 bases and J by 4 bases, with 8 bases between. There are 14 residues in the CDR3. Here the CDR3 reads CASSYDSYNSPLHF. CDR3 DNA: TGTGCCAGCAGCTACGACAGTTATAATTCACCCCTCCACTTT.

This sequence joins TRBV6-2 or TRBV6-3 and TRBJ1-1, with D hard to call. Germline V gene lookup returns CDR1 MNHEY and CDR2 SVGEGT. Between the trimmed V and J ends, which lost 0 bases and 4 bases, there was a span of 9 bases. The CDR3 covers 14 residues. The CDR3 coding sequence is TGTGCCAGCAGTTACTCGGTGGTAGTCACTGAAGCTTTCTTT. This translates into CASSYSVVVTEAFF.

The chain couples TRBV9 to TRBJ1-6, with 9 bases aligning to TRBD1. CDR1 is SGDLS and CDR2 is YYNGEE in the germline V gene. This CDR3 has 16 residues. Trimming cost V 0 bases and J 14 bases; bases outside gene matches: 12. CDR3 coding DNA: TGTGCCAGCAGCGTAGAGTTGGGGACAGGGAGAAAGGCCCTCCACTTT. Translation: CASSVELGTGRKALHF.

The chain employs TRBV6-5 and TRBJ2-7, with a weak D call TRBD2 (6 bases). The CDR3 is made up of 16 amino acids. V was pared by 0 bases and J by 2 bases, with 14 bases between. Per germline, CDR1 MNHEY and CDR2 SVGAGI. This CDR3 reads CASSYSASRTTYEQYF. CDR3 DNA sequence: TGTGCCAGCAGTTACTCCGCTAGTCGGACTACCTACGAGCAGTACTTC.

The chain couples TRBV6-4 to TRBJ1-5; 7 bases map to TRBD1. V lost 6 bases and J lost 7; bases outside the gene matches: 9. The CDR3 spans 14 residues. CDR1 is MRHNA and CDR2 is SNTAGT in the germline V gene. CDR3 in amino acids: CASSTALTGQPQHF. CDR3 sequence (DNA): TGTGCCAGCAGCACTGCCCTGACAGGGCAGCCCCAGCATTTT.